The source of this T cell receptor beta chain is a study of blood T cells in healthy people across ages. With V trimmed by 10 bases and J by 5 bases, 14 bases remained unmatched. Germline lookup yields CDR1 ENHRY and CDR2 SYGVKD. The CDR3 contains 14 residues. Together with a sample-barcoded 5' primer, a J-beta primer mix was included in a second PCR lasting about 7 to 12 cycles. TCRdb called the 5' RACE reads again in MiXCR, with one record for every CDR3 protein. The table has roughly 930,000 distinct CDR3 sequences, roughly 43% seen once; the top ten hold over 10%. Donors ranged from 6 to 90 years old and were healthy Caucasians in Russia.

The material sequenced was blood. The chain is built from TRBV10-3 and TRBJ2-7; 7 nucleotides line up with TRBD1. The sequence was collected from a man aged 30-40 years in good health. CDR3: CATTRQGRVNEQYF. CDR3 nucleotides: TGTGCCACCACACGACAGGGACGGGTAAACGAGCAGTACTTC.